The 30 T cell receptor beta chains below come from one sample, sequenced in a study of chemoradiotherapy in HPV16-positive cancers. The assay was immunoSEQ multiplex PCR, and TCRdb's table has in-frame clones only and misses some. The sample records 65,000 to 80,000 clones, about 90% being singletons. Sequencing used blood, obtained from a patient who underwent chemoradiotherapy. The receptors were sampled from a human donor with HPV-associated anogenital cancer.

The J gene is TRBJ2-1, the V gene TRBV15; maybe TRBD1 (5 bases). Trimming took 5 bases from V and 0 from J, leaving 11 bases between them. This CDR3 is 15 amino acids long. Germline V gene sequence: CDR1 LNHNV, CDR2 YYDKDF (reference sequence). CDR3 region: CATSPRRVSYNEQFF. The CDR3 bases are TGTGCCACCAGCCCCCGCAGGGTCTCCTACAATGAGCAGTTCTTC. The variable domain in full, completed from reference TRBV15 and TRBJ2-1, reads DAMVIQNPRYQVTQFGKPVTLSCSQTLNHNVMYWYQQKSSQAPKLLFHYYDKDFNNEADTPDNFQSRRPNTSFCFLDIRSPGLGDTAMYLCATSPRRVSYNEQFFGPGTRLTVL.

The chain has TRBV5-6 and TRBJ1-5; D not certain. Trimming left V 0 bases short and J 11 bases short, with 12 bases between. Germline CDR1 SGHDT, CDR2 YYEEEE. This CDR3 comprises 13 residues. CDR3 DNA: TGTGCCAGCAGCTTGGGGGGTCAGGCGGCCCAGCATTTT. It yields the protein CASSLGGQAAQHF.

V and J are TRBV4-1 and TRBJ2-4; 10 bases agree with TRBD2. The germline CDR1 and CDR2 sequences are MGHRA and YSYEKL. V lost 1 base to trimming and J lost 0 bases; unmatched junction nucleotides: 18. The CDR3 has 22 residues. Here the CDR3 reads CASSQGILGLADIIRAKNIQYF. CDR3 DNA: TGCGCCAGCAGCCAAGGTATCCTCGGACTAGCGGATATAATAAGAGCCAAAAACATTCAGTACTTC.

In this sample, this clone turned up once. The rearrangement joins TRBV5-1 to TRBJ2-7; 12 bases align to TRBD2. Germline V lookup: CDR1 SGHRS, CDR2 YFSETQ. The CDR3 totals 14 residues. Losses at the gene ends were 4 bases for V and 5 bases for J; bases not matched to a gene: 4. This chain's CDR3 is CASSPLAGGHEQYF. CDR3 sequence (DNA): TGCGCCAGCAGCCCCCTAGCGGGGGGGCACGAGCAGTACTTC.

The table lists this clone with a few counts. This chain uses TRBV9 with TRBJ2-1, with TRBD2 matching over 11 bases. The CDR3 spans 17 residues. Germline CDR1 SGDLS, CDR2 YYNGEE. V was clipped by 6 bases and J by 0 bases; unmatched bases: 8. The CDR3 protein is CASNSGGDQSSYNEQFF. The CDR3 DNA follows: TGTGCCAGCAATAGCGGGGGGGACCAGAGCTCCTACAATGAGCAGTTCTTC.

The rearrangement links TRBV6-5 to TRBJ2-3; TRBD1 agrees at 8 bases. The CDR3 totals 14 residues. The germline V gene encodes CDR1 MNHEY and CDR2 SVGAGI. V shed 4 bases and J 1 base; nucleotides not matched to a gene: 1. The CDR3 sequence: CASSSRGRTDTQYF. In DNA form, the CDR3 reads TGTGCCAGCAGTTCCAGGGGGCGCACAGATACGCAGTATTTT.

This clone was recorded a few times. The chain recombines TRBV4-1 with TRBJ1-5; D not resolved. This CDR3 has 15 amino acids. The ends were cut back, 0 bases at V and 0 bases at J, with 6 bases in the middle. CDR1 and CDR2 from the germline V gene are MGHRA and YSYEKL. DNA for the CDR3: TGCGCCAGCAGCCAAGAACAGCTTAGCAATCAGCCCCAGCATTTT. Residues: CASSQEQLSNQPQHF.

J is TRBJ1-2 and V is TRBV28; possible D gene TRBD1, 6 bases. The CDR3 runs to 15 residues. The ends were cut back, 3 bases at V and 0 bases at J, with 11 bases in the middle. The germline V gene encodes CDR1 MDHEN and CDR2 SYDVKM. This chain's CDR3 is CASSFPTGANYGYTF. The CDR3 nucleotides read TGTGCCAGCAGTTTCCCGACAGGAGCTAACTATGGCTACACCTTC.

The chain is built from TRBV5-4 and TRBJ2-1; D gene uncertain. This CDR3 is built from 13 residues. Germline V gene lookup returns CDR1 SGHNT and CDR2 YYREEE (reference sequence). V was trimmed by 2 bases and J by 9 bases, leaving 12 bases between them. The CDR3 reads CASSFNSPGEQFF. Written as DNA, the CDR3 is TGTGCCAGCAGCTTCAACTCCCCGGGTGAGCAGTTCTTC. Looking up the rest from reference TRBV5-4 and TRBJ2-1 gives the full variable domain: ETGVTQSPTHLIKTRGQQVTLRCSSQSGHNTVSWYQQALGQGPQFIFQYYREEENGRGNFPPRFSGLQFPNYSSELNVNALELDDSALYLCASSFNSPGEQFFGPGTRLTVL.

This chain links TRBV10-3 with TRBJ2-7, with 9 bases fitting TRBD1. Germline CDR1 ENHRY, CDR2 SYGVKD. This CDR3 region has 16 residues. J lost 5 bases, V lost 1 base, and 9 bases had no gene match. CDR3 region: CAISEFGGTGYDEQYF. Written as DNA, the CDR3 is TGTGCCATCAGTGAGTTCGGTGGGACAGGGTACGACGAGCAGTACTTC.

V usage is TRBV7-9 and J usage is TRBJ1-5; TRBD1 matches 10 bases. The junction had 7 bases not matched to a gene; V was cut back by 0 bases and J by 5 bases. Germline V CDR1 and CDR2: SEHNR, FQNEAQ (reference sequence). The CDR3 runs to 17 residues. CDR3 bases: TGTGCCAGCAGCTTAGCGCGGGGAGGGACAGGGGATCAGCCCCAGCATTTT. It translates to CASSLARGGTGDQPQHF.

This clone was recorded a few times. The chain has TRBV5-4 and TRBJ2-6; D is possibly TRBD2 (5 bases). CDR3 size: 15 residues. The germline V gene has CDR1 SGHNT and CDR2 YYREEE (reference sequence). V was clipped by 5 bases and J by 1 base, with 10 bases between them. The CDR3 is CASRKGGSGANVLTF. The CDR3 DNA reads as TGTGCCAGCAGGAAGGGCGGGTCTGGGGCCAACGTCCTGACTTTC.

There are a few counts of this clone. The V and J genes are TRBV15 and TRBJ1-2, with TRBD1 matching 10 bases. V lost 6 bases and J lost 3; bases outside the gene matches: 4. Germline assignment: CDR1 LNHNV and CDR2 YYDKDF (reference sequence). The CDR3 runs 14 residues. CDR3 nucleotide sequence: TGTGCCACCAGTCCGACAGGGGGCGACTATGGCTACACCTTC. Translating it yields CATSPTGGDYGYTF.

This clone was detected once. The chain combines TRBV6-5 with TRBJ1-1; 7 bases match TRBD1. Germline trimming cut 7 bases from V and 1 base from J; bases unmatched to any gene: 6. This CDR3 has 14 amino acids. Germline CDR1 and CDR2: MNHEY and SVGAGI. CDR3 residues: CASTRQGSNTEAFF. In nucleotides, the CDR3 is TGTGCCAGCACCCGACAGGGATCGAACACTGAAGCTTTCTTT.

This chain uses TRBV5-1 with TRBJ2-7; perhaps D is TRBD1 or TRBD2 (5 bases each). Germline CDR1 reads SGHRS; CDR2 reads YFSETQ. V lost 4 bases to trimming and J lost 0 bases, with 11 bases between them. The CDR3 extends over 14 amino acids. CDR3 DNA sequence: TGCGCCAGCAGCCCAGGGACCCTCTCCTACGAGCAGTACTTC. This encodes CASSPGTLSYEQYF.

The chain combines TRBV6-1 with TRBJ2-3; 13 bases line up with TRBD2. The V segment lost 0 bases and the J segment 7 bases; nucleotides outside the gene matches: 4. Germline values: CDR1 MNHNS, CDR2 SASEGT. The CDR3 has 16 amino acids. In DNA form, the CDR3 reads TGTGCCAGCAGTGAAGCGGGGGGACTAGCGGGGAATACGCAGTATTTT. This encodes CASSEAGGLAGNTQYF.

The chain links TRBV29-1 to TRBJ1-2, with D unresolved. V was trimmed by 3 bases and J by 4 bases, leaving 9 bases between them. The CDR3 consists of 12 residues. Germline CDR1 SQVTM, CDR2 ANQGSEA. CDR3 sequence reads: CSVESEAYGYTF. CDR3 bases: TGCAGCGTTGAGTCAGAGGCCTATGGCTACACCTTC.

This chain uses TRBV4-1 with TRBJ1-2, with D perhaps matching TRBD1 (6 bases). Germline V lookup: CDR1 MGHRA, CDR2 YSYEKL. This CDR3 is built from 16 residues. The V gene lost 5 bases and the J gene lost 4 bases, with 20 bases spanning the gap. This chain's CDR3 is CASSTGGGRATYGYTF. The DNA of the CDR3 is TGCGCCAGCAGCACCGGCGGGGGCAGGGCAACCTATGGCTACACCTTC.

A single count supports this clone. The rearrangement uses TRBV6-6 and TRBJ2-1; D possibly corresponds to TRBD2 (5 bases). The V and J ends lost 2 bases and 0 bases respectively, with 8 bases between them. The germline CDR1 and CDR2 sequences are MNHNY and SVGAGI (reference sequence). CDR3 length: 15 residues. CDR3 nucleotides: TGTGCCAGCAGTTACGAGGGTAACTCCTACAATGAGCAGTTCTTC. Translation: CASSYEGNSYNEQFF.

Here the CDR3 reads CASSQDPRGGYGYTF. DNA for the CDR3: TGTGCCAGCAGCCAAGACCCCCGGGGGGGCTATGGCTACACCTTC. The gene calls are TRBV4-2 and TRBJ1-2, with D possibly TRBD1 on 5 matching bases. V lost 0 bases and J 4 bases, leaving 12 bases between the germline ends. Germline loops: CDR1 LGHNA, CDR2 YNFKEQ. This CDR3 is 15 amino acids long.

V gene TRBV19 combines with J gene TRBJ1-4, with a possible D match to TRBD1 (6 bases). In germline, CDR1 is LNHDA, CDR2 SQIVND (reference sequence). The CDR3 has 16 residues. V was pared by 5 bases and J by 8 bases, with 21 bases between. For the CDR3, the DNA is TGTGCCAGTAGTGGACAGCCACCCGTTAGAATGGAAAAACTGTTTTTT. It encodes CASSGQPPVRMEKLFF.

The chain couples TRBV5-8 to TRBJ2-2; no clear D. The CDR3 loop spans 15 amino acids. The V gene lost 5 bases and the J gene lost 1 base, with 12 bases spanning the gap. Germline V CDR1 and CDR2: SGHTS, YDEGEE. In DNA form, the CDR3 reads TGTGCCAGCAGTAACGGTCGGGTGAACACCGGGGAGCTGTTTTTT. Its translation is CASSNGRVNTGELFF.

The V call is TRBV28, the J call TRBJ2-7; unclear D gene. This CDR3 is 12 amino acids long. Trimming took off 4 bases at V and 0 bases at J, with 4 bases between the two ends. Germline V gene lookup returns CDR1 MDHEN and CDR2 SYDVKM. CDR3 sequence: CASSSDSYEQYF. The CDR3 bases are TGTGCCAGCAGTTCCGACTCCTACGAGCAGTACTTC.

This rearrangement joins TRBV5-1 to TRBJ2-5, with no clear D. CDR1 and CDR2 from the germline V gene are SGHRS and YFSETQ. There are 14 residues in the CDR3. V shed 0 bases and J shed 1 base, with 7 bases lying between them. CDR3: CASSLGMAQETQYF. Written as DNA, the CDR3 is TGCGCCAGCAGCTTGGGGATGGCCCAAGAGACCCAGTACTTC.

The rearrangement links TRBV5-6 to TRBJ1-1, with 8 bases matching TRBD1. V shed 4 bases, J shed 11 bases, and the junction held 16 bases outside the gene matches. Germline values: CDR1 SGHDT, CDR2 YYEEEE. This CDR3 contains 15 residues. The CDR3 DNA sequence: TGTGCCAGCAGCACGACCCGACAGGGGAATTTTGGCGCTTTCTTT. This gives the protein CASSTTRQGNFGAFF.

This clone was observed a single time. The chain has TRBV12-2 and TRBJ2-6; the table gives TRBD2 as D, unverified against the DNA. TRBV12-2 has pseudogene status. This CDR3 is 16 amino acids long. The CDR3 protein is CASRPFLRSGANVLTF. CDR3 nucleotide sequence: TGTGCAAGTCGCCCATTCCTACGCTCTGGGGCCAACGTCCTGACTTTC.

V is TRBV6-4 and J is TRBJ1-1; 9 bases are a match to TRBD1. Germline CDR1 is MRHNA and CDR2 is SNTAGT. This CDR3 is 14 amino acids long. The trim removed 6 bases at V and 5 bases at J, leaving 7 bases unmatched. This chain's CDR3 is CASRTGQGATEAFF. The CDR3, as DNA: TGTGCCAGCAGGACGGGACAGGGTGCTACTGAAGCTTTCTTT.

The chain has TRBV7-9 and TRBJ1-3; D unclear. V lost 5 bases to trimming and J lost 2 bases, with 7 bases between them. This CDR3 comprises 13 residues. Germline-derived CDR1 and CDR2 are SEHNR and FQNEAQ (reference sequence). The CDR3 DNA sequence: TGTGCCAGCAGCCCGAGCGCTGGAAACACCATATATTTT. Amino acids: CASSPSAGNTIYF.

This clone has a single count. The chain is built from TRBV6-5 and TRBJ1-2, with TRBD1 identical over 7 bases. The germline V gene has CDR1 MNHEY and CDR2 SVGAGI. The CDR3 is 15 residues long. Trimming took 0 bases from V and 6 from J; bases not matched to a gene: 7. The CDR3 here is CASSYSKRQGHGYTF. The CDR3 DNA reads TGTGCCAGCAGTTACTCGAAAAGACAGGGACATGGCTACACCTTC.

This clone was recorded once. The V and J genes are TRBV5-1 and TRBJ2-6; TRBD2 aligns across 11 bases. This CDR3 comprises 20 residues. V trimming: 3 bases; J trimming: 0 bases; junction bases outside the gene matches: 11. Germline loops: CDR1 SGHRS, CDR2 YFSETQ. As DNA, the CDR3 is TGCGCCAGCAGCTCCGGACTAGCGGGCAGCTCGGTCTCTGGGGCCAACGTCCTGACTTTC. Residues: CASSSGLAGSSVSGANVLTF.